The entry below describes one T cell receptor (beta chain). This sample is part of a study of regulatory T cells in long-lasting Graves disease. About the study: Over 5 years of antithyroid drugs plus positive TSH receptor antibodies defined persistent Graves' disease.

iRepertoire HTBI primers and Arm-PCR of CDR3 regions built TCR beta libraries. MiXCR, applied by TCRdb to the multiplex PCR reads, yields one record per CDR3 protein. The table records about 470,000 distinct CDR3 sequences, about 20% of them present only once. Regarding time point: persistent/refractory GD, antithyroid drugs over 5 years with positive TRAb. PBMC RNA was the source of the TCR library. This clonotype originated in a female donor with Graves disease. The source was peripheral blood mononuclear cells (PBMCs), collected when the disease was refractory, from a patient treated with antithyroid drugs.

CDR3 in DNA: TGTGCCAGCAGTTGGGCGGGGGCGCTCAGAGATACGCAGTATTTT. It codes for CASSWAGALRDTQYF. This chain connects TRBV28 to TRBJ2-3; perhaps TRBD2 as D (7 bases). The CDR3 covers 15 residues. The germline gives CDR1 MDHEN, CDR2 SYDVKM. V lost 4 bases and J lost 5, with 16 bases in between.